This passage covers 8 T cell receptor beta chains from one sample sequenced in a study of T-cell memory formation after mild COVID-19. Using its own MiXCR run on the 5' RACE reads, TCRdb lists one record per CDR3 protein. The sample carries 120,000 to 150,000 distinct CDR3 sequences, over 6% recorded once. Sequenced material: PBMCs or a T cell subset sorted from them (not recorded which). The receptors were gathered from an adult woman who had mild COVID-19 (a few samples of this study predate the infection). Cell type and time point are not known.

This clonotype came up many times. This chain links TRBV6-5 with TRBJ1-4; 8 nucleotides align to TRBD1. The germline V gene encodes CDR1 MNHEY and CDR2 SVGAGI. Trimming took 6 bases from V and 7 from J; bases not matched to a gene: 10. The CDR3 contains 15 residues. The DNA for the CDR3 is TGTGCCAGCAGGGCCGGACAGGGAGGGCGTGAAAAACTGTTTTTT. Its protein product is CASRAGQGGREKLFF.

The genes are TRBV14 and TRBJ1-2; TRBD1 aligns across 11 bases. Trimming took 4 bases from V and 7 from J; bases not matched to a gene: 5. The CDR3 covers 14 residues. Germline CDR1 is SGHDN and CDR2 is FVKESK. The CDR3 here is CASSRLGQGAGYTF. Written as DNA, the CDR3 is TGTGCCAGCAGCCGCCTCGGACAGGGGGCTGGCTACACCTTC. Full variable domain (remainder filled in from reference TRBV14 and TRBJ1-2): EAGVTQFPSHSVIEKGQTVTLRCDPISGHDNLYWYRRVMGKEIKFLLHFVKESKQDESGMPNNRFLAERTGGTYSTLKVQPAELEDSGVYFCASSRLGQGAGYTFGSGTRLTVV.

V usage is TRBV5-1 and J usage is TRBJ2-1; D not certain. Germline CDR1 is SGHRS and CDR2 is YFSETQ. V lost 0 bases, J lost 13 bases, and 20 bases lay in between. This CDR3 is 15 amino acids long. CDR3 sequence reads: CASSLVPIGTPNQFF. The DNA of the CDR3 is TGCGCCAGCAGCTTGGTCCCTATCGGAACGCCGAACCAGTTCTTC.

This clonotype has ten or more counts. This rearrangement joins TRBV4-1 to TRBJ2-2; tentatively, D is TRBD2 (5 bases). The CDR3 has 15 residues. V was pared by 3 bases and J by 4 bases, with 12 bases between. Germline values: CDR1 MGHRA, CDR2 YSYEKL. CDR3 DNA sequence: TGCGCCAGCAGCCAGCGCCAGGAGGTCACCGGGGAGCTGTTTTTT. This encodes CASSQRQEVTGELFF.

This clonotype was counted between two and nine times. This chain joins TRBV20-1 and TRBJ1-1; 9 bases agree with TRBD1. The junction had 7 bases not matched to a gene; V was cut back by 3 bases and J by 2 bases. Per germline, CDR1 DFQATT and CDR2 SNEGSKA (reference sequence). The CDR3 contains 15 residues. The CDR3 here is CSARGQGGQNTEAFF. The CDR3 region has the DNA TGCAGTGCTAGGGGACAGGGCGGGCAAAACACTGAAGCTTTCTTT.

The table lists this clonotype with many counts. The genes are TRBV7-2 and TRBJ2-7; 8 bases map to TRBD2. CDR1 is SGHTA and CDR2 is FQGNSA in the germline V gene. The V gene end was trimmed by 2 bases and the J gene end by 2 bases; junction bases not matched to a gene: 5. The CDR3 has 15 residues. The CDR3 here is CASSLSAGGAYEQYF. In DNA form, the CDR3 reads TGTGCCAGCAGCTTAAGCGCGGGAGGAGCCTACGAGCAGTACTTC.

The V and J genes are TRBV3-1 and TRBJ1-1; 7 bases align to TRBD1. The V gene end was trimmed by 0 bases and the J gene end by 5 bases; junction bases not matched to a gene: 6. CDR3 length: 15 amino acids. Germline V gene lookup returns CDR1 LGHDT and CDR2 YNNKEL (reference sequence). CDR3 coding DNA: TGTGCCAGCAGCCAAGACAGGGGGATGTGGACTGAAGCTTTCTTT. Translation gives CASSQDRGMWTEAFF.

V is TRBV7-9 and J is TRBJ1-1; the D is unclear. This CDR3 has 14 residues. The germline V gene has CDR1 SEHNR and CDR2 FQNEAQ (reference sequence). V lost 0 bases and J 6 bases, leaving 11 bases between the germline ends. CDR3 in amino acids: CASSLAGMVAEAFF. The CDR3 DNA reads as TGTGCCAGCAGCTTAGCAGGGATGGTGGCTGAAGCTTTCTTT.